The count of the clone carrying this TCR beta chain is one. Its target is unknown. The data are from a study of cytomegalovirus exposure and HLA in healthy donors. Overall study context: Of all 380 or so donors who were genotyped, roughly 81% belonged to the Caucasian-associated ancestry cluster. Study-wide findings and caveats: A later analysis revealed that TCR association rates differed between HLA loci, peaking at DRB1 and bottoming out at HLA-C. Cytomegalovirus status was reportedly diagnosed by the classifier with high specificity and sensitivity.

This CDR3 comprises 15 residues. Trimming cost V 2 bases and J 4 bases; bases outside gene matches: 6. Germline-derived CDR1 and CDR2 are MNHEY and SVGAGI. 13 Jbeta primers and 60 Vbeta primers were used for the PCR. Using immunoSEQ multiplex PCR, the repertoire was profiled, and TCRdb retains in-frame clones only, with some absent. The sample yields under 200,000 clones, around 80% seen once. This TCR derives from a woman under 30 in good health and CMV-seronegative. The gene calls are TRBV6-5 and TRBJ2-3, with 7 bases matching TRBD2. Sequenced: PBMCs. The CDR3 region is CASSYGGSVADTQYF. The DNA of the CDR3 is TGTGCCAGCAGTTACGGCGGGAGTGTCGCAGATACGCAGTATTTT.